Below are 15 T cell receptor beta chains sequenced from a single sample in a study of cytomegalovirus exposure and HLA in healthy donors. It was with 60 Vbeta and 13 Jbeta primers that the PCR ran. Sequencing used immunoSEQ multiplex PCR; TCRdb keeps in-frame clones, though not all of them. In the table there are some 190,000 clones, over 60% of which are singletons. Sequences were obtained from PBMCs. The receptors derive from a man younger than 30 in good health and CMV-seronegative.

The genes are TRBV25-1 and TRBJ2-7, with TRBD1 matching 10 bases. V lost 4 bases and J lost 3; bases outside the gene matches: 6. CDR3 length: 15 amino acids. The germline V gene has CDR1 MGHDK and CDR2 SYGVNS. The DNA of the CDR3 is TGTGCCAGCAGTGGGGGACAGGGGAGAATCTACGAGCAGTACTTC. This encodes CASSGGQGRIYEQYF.

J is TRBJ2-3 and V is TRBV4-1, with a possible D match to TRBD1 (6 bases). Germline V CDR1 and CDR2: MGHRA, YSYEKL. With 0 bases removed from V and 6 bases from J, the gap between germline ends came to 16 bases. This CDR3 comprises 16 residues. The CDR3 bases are TGCGCCAGCAGCCAAGAGGTAGCAGGGGAGACGGATACGCAGTATTTT. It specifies CASSQEVAGETDTQYF.

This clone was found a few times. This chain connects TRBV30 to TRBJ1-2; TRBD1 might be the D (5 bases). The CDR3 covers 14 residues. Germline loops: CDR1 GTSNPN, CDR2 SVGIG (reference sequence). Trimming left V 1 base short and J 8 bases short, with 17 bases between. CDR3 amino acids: CAWSGRQGGRGYTF. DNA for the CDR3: TGTGCCTGGAGTGGACGTCAGGGTGGTCGCGGCTACACCTTC.

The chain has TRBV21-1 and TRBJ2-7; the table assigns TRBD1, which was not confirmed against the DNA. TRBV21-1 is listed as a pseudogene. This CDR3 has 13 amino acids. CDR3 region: CAVPGQGPYEQYF. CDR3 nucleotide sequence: TGTGCCGTACCGGGACAGGGCCCGTACGAGCAGTACTTC.

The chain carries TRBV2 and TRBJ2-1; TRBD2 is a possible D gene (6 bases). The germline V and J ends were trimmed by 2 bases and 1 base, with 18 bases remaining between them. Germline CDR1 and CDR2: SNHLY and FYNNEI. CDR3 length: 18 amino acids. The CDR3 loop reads CASSETGVGHLSYNEQFF. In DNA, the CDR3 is TGTGCCAGCAGTGAAACGGGGGTAGGACACCTATCCTACAATGAGCAGTTCTTC.

The chain's CDR3 is CASSRDRGGAQPQHF. DNA for the CDR3: TGTGCCAGTAGTCGGGACAGGGGAGGAGCCCAGCCCCAGCATTTT. The J gene is TRBJ1-5, the V gene TRBV19; 10 nucleotides align to TRBD1. Germline CDR1 and CDR2: LNHDA and SQIVND (reference sequence). This CDR3 region has 15 residues. Unmatched junction bases numbered 8, after V lost 5 bases and J lost 7 bases.

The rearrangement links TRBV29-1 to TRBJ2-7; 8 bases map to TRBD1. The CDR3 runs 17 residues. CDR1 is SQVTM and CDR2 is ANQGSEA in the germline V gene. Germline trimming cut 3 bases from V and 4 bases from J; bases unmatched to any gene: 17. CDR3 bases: TGCAGCGTTGACCCCGGACCCGCCGGGACAGGTAGGTACGAGCAGTACTTC. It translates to CSVDPGPAGTGRYEQYF.

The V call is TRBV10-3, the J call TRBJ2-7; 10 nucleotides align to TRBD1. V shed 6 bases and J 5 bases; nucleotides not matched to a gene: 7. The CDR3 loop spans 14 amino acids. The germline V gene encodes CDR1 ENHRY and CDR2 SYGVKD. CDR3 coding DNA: TGTGCCATCAGGGTTGGGACAGGGGTCGACGAGCAGTACTTC. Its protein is CAIRVGTGVDEQYF.

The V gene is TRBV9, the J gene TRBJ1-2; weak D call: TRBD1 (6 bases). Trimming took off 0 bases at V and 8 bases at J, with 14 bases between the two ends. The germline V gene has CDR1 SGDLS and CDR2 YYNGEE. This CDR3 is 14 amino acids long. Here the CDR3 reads CASSVGTESRGYTF. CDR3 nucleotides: TGTGCCAGCAGCGTAGGGACAGAATCTCGGGGCTACACCTTC.

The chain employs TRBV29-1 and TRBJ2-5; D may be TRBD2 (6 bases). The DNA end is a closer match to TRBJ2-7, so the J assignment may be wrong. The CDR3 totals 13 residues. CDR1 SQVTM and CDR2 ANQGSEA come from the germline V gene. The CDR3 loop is CSGGGPYSYEQYF. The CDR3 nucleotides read TGCAGCGGAGGAGGGCCGTACTCCTACGAGCAGTACTTC.

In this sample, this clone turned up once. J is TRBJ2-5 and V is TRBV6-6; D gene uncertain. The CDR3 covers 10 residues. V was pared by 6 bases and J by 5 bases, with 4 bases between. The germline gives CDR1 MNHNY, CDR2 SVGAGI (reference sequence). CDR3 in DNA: TGTGCCAGCAGGGGCGAGACCCAGTACTTC. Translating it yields CASRGETQYF.

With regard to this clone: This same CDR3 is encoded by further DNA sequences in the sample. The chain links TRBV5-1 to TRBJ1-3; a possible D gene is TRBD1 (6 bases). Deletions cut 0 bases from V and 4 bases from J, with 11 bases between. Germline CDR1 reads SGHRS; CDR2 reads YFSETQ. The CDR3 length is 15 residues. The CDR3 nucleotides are TGCGCCAGCAGCTTGGAAGGGACAACAGGAAACACCATATATTTT. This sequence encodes CASSLEGTTGNTIYF.

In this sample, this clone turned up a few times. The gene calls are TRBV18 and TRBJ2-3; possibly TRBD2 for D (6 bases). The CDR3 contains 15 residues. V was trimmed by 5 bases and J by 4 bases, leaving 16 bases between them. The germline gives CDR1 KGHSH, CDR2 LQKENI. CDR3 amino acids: CASSAPAGLSDTQYF. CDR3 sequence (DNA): TGTGCCAGCTCAGCCCCGGCGGGGTTGTCAGATACGCAGTATTTT.

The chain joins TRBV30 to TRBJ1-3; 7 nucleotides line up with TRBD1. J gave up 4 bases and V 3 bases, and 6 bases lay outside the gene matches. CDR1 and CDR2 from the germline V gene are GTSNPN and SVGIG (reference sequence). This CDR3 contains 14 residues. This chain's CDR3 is CAWRDRDPGNTIYF. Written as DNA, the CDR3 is TGTGCCTGGAGAGACAGGGACCCCGGAAACACCATATATTTT.

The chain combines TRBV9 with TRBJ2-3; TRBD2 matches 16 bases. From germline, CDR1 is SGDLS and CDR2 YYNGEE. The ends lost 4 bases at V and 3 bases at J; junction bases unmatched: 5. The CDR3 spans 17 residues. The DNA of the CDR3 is TGTGCCAGCAGCCCGGGGACTAGCGGGGGGGATACAGATACGCAGTATTTT. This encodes CASSPGTSGGDTDTQYF.